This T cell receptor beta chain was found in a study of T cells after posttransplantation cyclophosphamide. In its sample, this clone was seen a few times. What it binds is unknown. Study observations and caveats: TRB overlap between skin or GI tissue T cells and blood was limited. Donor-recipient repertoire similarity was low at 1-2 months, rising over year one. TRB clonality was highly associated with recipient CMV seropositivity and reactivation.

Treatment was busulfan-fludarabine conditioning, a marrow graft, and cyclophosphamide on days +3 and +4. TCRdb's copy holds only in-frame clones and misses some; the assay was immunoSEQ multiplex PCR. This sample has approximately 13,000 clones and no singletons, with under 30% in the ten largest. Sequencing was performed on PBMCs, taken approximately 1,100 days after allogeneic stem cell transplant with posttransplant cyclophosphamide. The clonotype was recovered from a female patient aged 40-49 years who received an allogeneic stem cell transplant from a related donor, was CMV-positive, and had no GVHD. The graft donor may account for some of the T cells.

CDR3 DNA: TGTGCCAGTAGTACCTACAGGGGACTCTCCTACGAGCAGTACTTC. It yields the protein CASSTYRGLSYEQYF. The chain uses TRBV19 and TRBJ2-5; D is possibly TRBD1 (7 bases). The J call is in doubt because the DNA end fits TRBJ2-7 better. CDR1 LNHDA and CDR2 SQIVND come from the germline V gene (reference sequence). The CDR3 is 15 amino acids.